These 27 T cell receptor beta chains came from one sample sequenced in a study of T cell changes during pregnancy in multiple sclerosis. Some clones are missing from TCRdb's copy, which holds only in-frame ones; the method was immunoSEQ multiplex PCR. The top ten hold roughly 5% of the sample, which has about 41,000 clones, over 80% seen once. Sequences were derived from peripheral blood, sampled in the first trimester of pregnancy. Receptor source: a female donor in good health, enrolled as a control in a pregnancy study.

V is TRBV30 and J is TRBJ2-7; possible D gene TRBD1, 6 bases. Germline CDR1 is GTSNPN and CDR2 is SVGIG (reference sequence). The ends were cut back, 5 bases at V and 3 bases at J, with 17 bases in the middle. This CDR3 has 14 residues. The CDR3 bases are TGTGCCTGGGGGGGCCGTGGCTACGGCTACGAGCAGTACTTC. Translated, it gives CAWGGRGYGYEQYF.

This clone was detected once. This chain joins TRBV25-1 and TRBJ2-7; 9 bases map to TRBD1. Germline trimming cut 8 bases from V and 5 bases from J; bases unmatched to any gene: 10. Germline V gene lookup returns CDR1 MGHDK and CDR2 SYGVNS. This CDR3 is built from 14 residues. The CDR3 region has the DNA TGTGCCAGCGAAGGGGACAGGGTCTACAACGAGCAGTACTTC. This translates into CASEGDRVYNEQYF.

The chain employs TRBV6-6 and TRBJ1-2; D remains unclear. V shed 11 bases and J shed 1 base, with 17 bases lying between them. The CDR3 covers 14 residues. Germline V CDR1 and CDR2: MNHNY, SVGAGI (reference sequence). The CDR3 region has the DNA TGTGCCGGAATGGCGACTGGTTTTAACTATGGCTACACCTTC. Translating gives CAGMATGFNYGYTF.

The chain is built from TRBV6-1 and TRBJ2-5; 8 nucleotides match TRBD1. The J call may be mistaken, given a closer DNA end match to TRBJ2-7. In germline, CDR1 is MNHNS, CDR2 SASEGT. The CDR3 runs 14 residues. CDR3 region: CASNRDRRTYEQYF. CDR3 coding DNA: TGTGCCAGCAACCGGGACAGGAGAACCTACGAGCAGTACTTC.

This chain joins TRBV7-2 and TRBJ1-1; D is possibly TRBD1 (5 bases). V was shortened by 2 bases and J by 2 bases, with 9 bases between the two germline ends. The CDR3 is made up of 14 amino acids. Germline loops: CDR1 SGHTA, CDR2 FQGNSA. The CDR3 nucleotides are TGTGCCAGCAGCTTATCCCAGGGTAACACTGAAGCTTTCTTT. It codes for CASSLSQGNTEAFF.

The rearrangement joins TRBV6-1 to TRBJ1-6, with 8 bases fitting TRBD1. The CDR3 runs 13 residues. CDR1 is MNHNS and CDR2 is SASEGT in the germline V gene. The ends lost 7 bases at V and 10 bases at J; junction bases unmatched: 6. CDR3 nucleotide sequence: TGTGCCAGCAAGGACAGGGACAGGTCACCCCTCCACTTT. It is translated as CASKDRDRSPLHF.

The chain uses TRBV19 and TRBJ2-3, with TRBD2 matching 7 bases. The CDR3 has 15 amino acids. The ends lost 6 bases at V and 0 bases at J; junction bases unmatched: 6. CDR1 LNHDA and CDR2 SQIVND come from the germline V gene (reference sequence). CDR3 nucleotides: TGTGCCAGTAGCCTACCGGGAGGTAGCACAGATACGCAGTATTTT. Protein: CASSLPGGSTDTQYF.

J is TRBJ1-6 and V is TRBV6-5; D not certain. Germline CDR1 is MNHEY and CDR2 is SVGAGI. V lost 4 bases to trimming and J lost 7 bases, with 17 bases between them. The CDR3 sequence is 16 residues long. The CDR3 bases are TGTGCCAGCAGTTTAGGTTTTCCGGGGATGAATTCACCCCTCCACTTT. Translation gives CASSLGFPGMNSPLHF.

The chain employs TRBV7-3 and TRBJ2-5; D is perhaps TRBD2 (6 bases). Germline V gene lookup returns CDR1 SGHTA and CDR2 FQGTGA. Trimming removed 5 bases at V and 1 base at J, with 11 bases between. CDR3 length: 14 amino acids. CDR3 coding DNA: TGTGCCAGCAGCCCCGGACTATCCCAAGAGACCCAGTACTTC. It yields the protein CASSPGLSQETQYF.

This chain connects TRBV20-1 to TRBJ2-7; D gene uncertain. V lost 1 base and J lost 4, with 2 bases in between. This CDR3 is built from 10 residues. Germline lookup yields CDR1 DFQATT and CDR2 SNEGSKA (reference sequence). CDR3 DNA sequence: TGCAGTGCTAGAGCGTACGAGCAGTACTTC. Translating gives CSARAYEQYF.

The V call is TRBV5-6, the J call TRBJ2-2; 8 bases align to TRBD1. Trimming at V came to 4 bases and at J to 2 bases, leaving 7 bases not matched to a gene. Germline CDR1 is SGHDT and CDR2 is YYEEEE. This CDR3 is 16 amino acids long. The CDR3 coding sequence is TGTGCCAGCAGCCCCGGACAGGGATATAACACCGGGGAGCTGTTTTTT. It yields the protein CASSPGQGYNTGELFF.

The J gene is TRBJ2-7, the V gene TRBV27, with TRBD2 matching 8 bases. The ends lost 6 bases at V and 3 bases at J; junction bases unmatched: 4. Germline V gene sequence: CDR1 MNHEY, CDR2 SMNVEV (reference sequence). The CDR3 is 13 residues long. In DNA form, the CDR3 reads TGTGCCAGCAGGCGGGGGGCAGACTACGAGCAGTACTTC. Protein: CASRRGADYEQYF.

This CDR3 reads CASSSSGTAYEQYF. CDR3 nucleotides: TGTGCCAGTAGTTCATCCGGGACAGCCTACGAGCAGTACTTC. The chain combines TRBV19 with TRBJ2-7; 7 bases match TRBD1. Germline V gene sequence: CDR1 LNHDA, CDR2 SQIVND (reference sequence). The CDR3 sequence is 14 residues long. Trimming took 5 bases from V and 2 from J; bases not matched to a gene: 6. The variable domain in full, with the rest retrieved from reference TRBV19 and TRBJ2-7, is DGGITQSPKYLFRKEGQNVTLSCEQNLNHDAMYWYRQDPGQGLRLIYYSQIVNDFQKGDIAEGYSVSREKKESFPLTVTSAQKNPTAFYLCASSSSGTAYEQYFGPGTRLTVT.

This clone was counted only a few times. V is TRBV11-2 and J is TRBJ2-1, with 10 bases aligning to TRBD2. V gave up 5 bases and J gave up 3 bases; unmatched junction bases: 4. CDR1 and CDR2 from the germline V gene are SGHAT and FQNNGV. CDR3 length: 15 amino acids. CDR3 protein: CASSPTSGVYNEQFF. The CDR3 DNA reads as TGTGCCAGCAGCCCCACTAGCGGGGTCTACAATGAGCAGTTCTTC. The variable domain in full, with the rest retrieved from reference TRBV11-2 and TRBJ2-1, is EAGVAQSPRYKIIEKRQSVAFWCNPISGHATLYWYQQILGQGPKLLIQFQNNGVVDDSQLPKDRFSAERLKGVDSTLKIQPAKLEDSAVYLCASSPTSGVYNEQFFGPGTRLTVL.

The chain uses TRBV19 and TRBJ1-4, with 10 bases fitting TRBD1. This CDR3 comprises 18 residues. The J segment lost 7 bases and the V segment lost 7 bases, leaving 18 bases of the junction unmatched. Germline V gene data show CDR1 as LNHDA and CDR2 as SQIVND (reference sequence). CDR3 in amino acids: CASTSTRDRGFGGEKLFF. CDR3 DNA: TGTGCCAGTACAAGTACTAGGGACAGGGGTTTTGGAGGTGAAAAACTGTTTTTT. The full variable domain, its missing parts supplied by reference TRBV19 and TRBJ1-4, is DGGITQSPKYLFRKEGQNVTLSCEQNLNHDAMYWYRQDPGQGLRLIYYSQIVNDFQKGDIAEGYSVSREKKESFPLTVTSAQKNPTAFYLCASTSTRDRGFGGEKLFFGSGTQLSVL.

This chain connects TRBV7-9 to TRBJ1-2; unclear D gene. Looked up from germline, CDR1 is SEHNR and CDR2 is FQNEAQ (reference sequence). CDR3 length: 12 residues. Trimming shortened V by 8 bases and J by 4 bases, and 11 bases separated the two germline ends. The CDR3 region has the DNA TGTGCCAGCCATTATGAGGGCTATGGCTACACCTTC. Translating gives CASHYEGYGYTF.

The chain recombines TRBV28 with TRBJ1-2, with 7 bases identical to TRBD1. The CDR3 consists of 13 residues. V lost 6 bases to trimming and J lost 12 bases; unmatched junction nucleotides: 13. The germline gives CDR1 MDHEN, CDR2 SYDVKM. CDR3 residues: CASSDRVSHWDTF. DNA of the CDR3: TGTGCCAGCAGCGACAGGGTCTCACATTGGGACACCTTC.

Points on this clone: This specimen includes other DNA sequences encoding the same CDR3. This rearrangement joins TRBV6-4 to TRBJ2-1, with 9 bases that match TRBD2. CDR1 is MRHNA and CDR2 is SNTAGT in the germline V gene. This CDR3 comprises 15 residues. J lost 1 base, V lost 2 bases, and 0 bases had no gene match. The CDR3 protein is CASSDLAGSYNEQFF. The CDR3 DNA reads as TGTGCCAGCAGTGACCTAGCGGGGTCCTACAATGAGCAGTTCTTC.

The J gene is TRBJ2-2, the V gene TRBV9; D uncertain. Trimming left V 0 bases short and J 0 bases short, with 12 bases between. Germline loops: CDR1 SGDLS, CDR2 YYNGEE. This CDR3 is built from 17 residues. CDR3 in amino acids: CASSVARNGTNTGELFF. Written as DNA, the CDR3 is TGTGCCAGCAGCGTAGCTAGGAACGGCACGAACACCGGGGAGCTGTTTTTT.

V and J are TRBV9 and TRBJ2-3; 9 nucleotides match TRBD1. The CDR3 runs to 15 residues. The germline gives CDR1 SGDLS, CDR2 YYNGEE. V was pared by 4 bases and J by 5 bases, with 8 bases of the junction left unmatched. CDR3 sequence (DNA): TGTGCCAGCAGCCCGGGCGGACAGGGGATAGATACGCAGTATTTT. It codes for CASSPGGQGIDTQYF.

This chain connects TRBV19 to TRBJ2-3; 12 bases match TRBD2. The CDR3 sequence is 17 residues long. V lost 6 bases to trimming and J lost 5 bases; unmatched junction nucleotides: 12. The germline CDR1 and CDR2 sequences are LNHDA and SQIVND (reference sequence). The DNA for the CDR3 is TGTGCCAGTAGGCTTACGGGGACTAGCGGGCGTGGAGATACGCAGTATTTT. This translates into CASRLTGTSGRGDTQYF.

This clone was recorded once. This chain connects TRBV2 to TRBJ2-1, with 9 nucleotides matching TRBD1. CDR3 length: 12 amino acids. Germline assignment: CDR1 SNHLY and CDR2 FYNNEI. Losses at the gene ends were 3 bases for V and 16 bases for J; bases not matched to a gene: 7. As DNA, the CDR3 is TGTGCCAGCAGTGATAGAGGGACAGGGAAATTCTTC. Protein: CASSDRGTGKFF.

The chain couples TRBV14 to TRBJ2-7; unclear D gene. The ends were cut back, 5 bases at V and 5 bases at J, with 7 bases in the middle. CDR1 and CDR2 (germline): SGHDN, FVKESK. The CDR3 has 11 residues. Here the CDR3 reads CASSKRDEQYF. In DNA form, the CDR3 reads TGTGCCAGCAGCAAGCGCGACGAGCAGTACTTC.

The V and J genes are TRBV7-7 and TRBJ2-5; 10 nucleotides agree with TRBD1. Per the germline V gene, CDR1 is SSHAT and CDR2 is FNYEAQ (reference sequence). The CDR3 consists of 17 residues. Trimming at V came to 5 bases and at J to 4 bases, leaving 13 bases not matched to a gene. CDR3 sequence reads: CASSPMGQGSSRETQYF. Written as DNA, the CDR3 is TGTGCCAGCAGCCCGATGGGACAGGGGTCATCTAGAGAGACCCAGTACTTC.

The chain has TRBV4-1 and TRBJ2-1, with 11 bases aligning to TRBD2. This CDR3 has 20 residues. The V gene's germline CDR1 is MGHRA and CDR2 YSYEKL. J lost 4 bases, V lost 0 bases, and 14 bases had no gene match. This CDR3 is CASSQDRLAGGLTTYNEQFF. In nucleotides, the CDR3 is TGCGCCAGCAGCCAAGATAGGCTAGCGGGGGGACTAACTACTTACAATGAGCAGTTCTTC.

V and J are TRBV7-8 and TRBJ1-2, with a possible D match to TRBD1 (6 bases). V dropped 5 bases and J dropped 8 bases, with 15 bases sitting between them. CDR1 is SGHVS and CDR2 is FQNEAQ in the germline V gene. This CDR3 is 13 amino acids long. The CDR3 protein is CASSGAGVKGYTF. In DNA, the CDR3 is TGTGCCAGCAGCGGGGCAGGGGTAAAAGGCTACACCTTC.

The V and J genes are TRBV6-1 and TRBJ1-5; 9 bases align to TRBD1. V shed 6 bases, J shed 4 bases, and the junction held 7 bases outside the gene matches. The CDR3 is 15 residues long. In germline, CDR1 is MNHNS, CDR2 SASEGT. CDR3 loop: CASRATGTGNQPQHF. Here the CDR3 DNA reads TGTGCCAGCAGAGCTACCGGGACAGGGAATCAGCCCCAGCATTTT.